Given below is one T cell receptor (beta chain) in context. Memory CD4+ T cells were sorted as CD4+CD45RO+CD25- cells. This CDR3 has 16 residues. With 3 bases clipped from V and 1 base from J, the junction kept 8 bases outside the gene matches. Germline CDR1 and CDR2: DFQATT and SNEGSKA (reference sequence). Using its own MiXCR run on the 5' RACE reads, TCRdb lists one record per CDR3 protein. The top ten hold 3.2% of the sample, which has under 65,000 distinct CDR3 sequences, about 28% seen once. The sequence was obtained from a female donor with breast cancer. The sequenced sample consisted of tumor-infiltrating memory CD4+ T cells sorted from the breast tumor. This sample's subset: memory CD4+ T cells, CD4+CD45RO+CD25-. V gene TRBV20-1 combines with J gene TRBJ2-5; TRBD2 aligns across 10 bases. The CDR3 is CSARVLAGALQETQYF. The CDR3 region has the DNA TGCAGTGCTAGGGTTCTAGCGGGAGCCCTCCAAGAGACCCAGTACTTC.